The sequence of this T cell receptor (beta chain) was determined in a study of CD8+ T cells in alopecia areata. With V trimmed by 1 base and J by 4 bases, 5 bases remained unmatched. This CDR3 comprises 15 residues. Germline values: CDR1 NSQYPW, CDR2 LRSPGD (reference sequence). Overall study findings and caveats: Sequenced scalp T cells also include alphabeta T cells resident in normal skin. Mice showed clearer TCR sharing than patients did, a gap that was possibly HLA-related.

Extraction of RNA preceded its reverse transcription into cDNA, which served as the sequencing template. Assay: immunoSEQ multiplex PCR; the TCRdb copy retains only in-frame clones and omits some. The record shows more than 90,000 clones for this sample, with no singletons present. This clone was picked up many times. Its target is unknown. Gene names are the mouse ones. The read stops 4 residues short of the end of the CDR3; the missing end is completed from the germline J gene. The source is a C3H/HeJ mouse with alopecia areata. This strain's MHC haplotype is H2-k. The V gene is TRBV1, the J gene TRBJ1-1, with 8 bases fitting TRBD1. Sequenced sample: lesional skin. The DNA read from the CDR3 is TGCACCTGCAGTGCAGCGACAGGGGTGGGCACA. Translated, it gives CTCSAATGVGT. The whole CDR3 sequence reads CTCSAATGVGTEVFF.